A selection of T cell receptor beta chains follows, all from one sample in a study of blood T cell repertoires in COVID-19. The protocol was immunoSEQ multiplex PCR, while the TCRdb copy is restricted to in-frame clones and leaves out a portion. This sample has about 100,000 clones, with 60% to 85% found just once. The source material was peripheral blood. The receptors derive from a woman between 40 and 50 years old with acute or convalescent COVID-19. Both conserved end residues are part of each CDR3. The order of the fields is clone size, J gene, V gene, D gene, CDR3 DNA, CDR3 protein. A D gene is named only where the DNA matches it firmly. Not every row has a clone size; where given, it reads once, few, many or a size class.

>-|TRBJ1-5|TRBV27|TRBD1
TGTGCCAGCAGTTTAAAACCCATCGGGACAGGAATGGATCAGCCCCAGCATTTT
CASSLKPIGTGMDQPQHF
>once|TRBJ2-3|TRBV23-1|TRBD1
TGCGCCAGCAGTCAATTTTCCCCGGGCCTCCCGCCCGCAGGGGGTGGTGGCACAGATACGCAGTATTTT
CASSQFSPGLPPAGGGGTDTQYF
>-|TRBJ2-1|TRBV3-1/TRBV3-2|-
TGTGCCAGCAGCCCCCTCCCGGGGGGCAGGAGCTCCTACAATGAGCAGTTCTTC
CASSPLPGGRSSYNEQFF
>once|TRBJ2-5|TRBV20-1|-
TGCACGGCTAGTCGTCTGGAGACCCAGTACTTC
CTASRLETQYF
>-|TRBJ2-5|TRBV5-1|TRBD2
TGCGCCAGCAGCCGGCAGGCTAGCGGGGGGCAAGAGACCCAGTACTTC
CASSRQASGGQETQYF
>-|TRBJ2-5|TRBV6-5|TRBD2
TGTGCCAGCAGTTACCGGGAGGGGGAGGGAGAGACCCAGTACTTC
CASSYREGEGETQYF
>-|TRBJ2-2|TRBV18|-
TGTGCCAGCTCACCCCGCGAGCTAAACACCGGGGAGCTGTTTTTT
CASSPRELNTGELFF
>-|TRBJ2-2|TRBV7-2|TRBD2
TGTGCCAGCAGCCCGGGGAGCGGGGGGACCACCGGGGAGCTGTTTTTT
CASSPGSGGTTGELFF
>-|TRBJ1-1|TRBV5-1|-
TGCGCCAGCAGCTCATACCTGGACCGGGGGAGGTTCCAGGTAGGCACTGAAGCTTTCTTT
CASSSYLDRGRFQVGTEAFF
>-|TRBJ2-1|TRBV4-2|TRBD2
TGTGCCAGCAGCCAAGAAAGTACTAGCGGCTACAATGAGCAGTTCTTC
CASSQESTSGYNEQFF
>-|TRBJ2-1|TRBV5-1|-
TGCGCCAGCAGCGGCGGGACAGCTGAATACAATGAGCAGTTCTTC
CASSGGTAEYNEQFF
>once|TRBJ1-2|TRBV19|-
TGTGCCAGTAGTATCACAGAGAACTATGGCTACACCTTC
CASSITENYGYTF
>once|TRBJ2-3|TRBV24-1|-
TGTGCCTCCGCCGGTACCACAGATACGCAGTATTTT
CASAGTTDTQYF
>-|TRBJ2-3|TRBV5-5|-
TGTGCCAGCACTCCAGGTAGCACAGATACGCAGTATTTT
CASTPGSTDTQYF
>-|TRBJ1-5|TRBV24-1|TRBD1
TGTGCCACCAGTGACTCGACAGGGGGCTTTCAGCCCCAGCATTTT
CATSDSTGGFQPQHF
>few|TRBJ2-7|TRBV5-1|TRBD2
TGCGCCAGCAGCACAATAGCGGGGGGGTCCTCCTACGAGCAGTACTTC
CASSTIAGGSSYEQYF
>-|TRBJ1-5|TRBV28|-
TGTGCCAGCAATTCAGGGGATCCGAGCAATCAGCCCCAGCATTTT
CASNSGDPSNQPQHF
>-|TRBJ2-2|TRBV18|-
TGTGCCAGCTCACCACCGACCGGCAGGTCCGGCGGGGAGCTGTTTTTT
CASSPPTGRSGGELFF
>-|TRBJ1-6|TRBV6-6|-
TGTGCCAGCAGTTACCCTAACAGGGTTGGGAATTCACCCCTCCACTTT
CASSYPNRVGNSPLHF
>-|TRBJ2-2|TRBV6-5|TRBD1
TGTGCCACTCGTACCGGGACAGGGAACACCGGGGAGCTGTTTTTT
CATRTGTGNTGELFF
>-|TRBJ1-1|TRBV7-2|-
TGTGCCAGCAGCCCCGGGGGGCCCTGGGTGGAAGCTTTCTTT
CASSPGGPWVEAFF
>-|TRBJ2-3|TRBV3-1/TRBV3-2|-
TGTGCCAGCAGCCGGAGGGCAGCGGCTGATACGCAGTATTTT
CASSRRAAADTQYF
>-|TRBJ1-2|TRBV6-4|TRBD1
TGTGCCAGCAGTGACTCCAACAGGGGAGGAAACTATGGCTACACCTTC
CASSDSNRGGNYGYTF
>-|TRBJ1-5|TRBV7-2|-
TGTGCCAGCAGCCTTACAGGAATTAGCAATCAGCCCCAGCATTTT
CASSLTGISNQPQHF
>-|TRBJ1-2|TRBV6-2/TRBV6-3|TRBD1
TGTGCCAGCAGCCCCGGACAGGGTAACTATGGCTACACCTTC
CASSPGQGNYGYTF
>-|TRBJ2-7|TRBV15|-
TGTGCCACCAGCAGACAGGGTTACGAGCAGTACTTC
CATSRQGYEQYF
>once|TRBJ2-3|TRBV20-1|-
TGCAGCCCACGGGGCACAGATACGCAGTATTTT
CSPRGTDTQYF
>-|TRBJ2-6|TRBV19|-
TGTGCCAGTAGTATGGGGGGCTCTGGGGCCAACGTCCTGACTTTC
CASSMGGSGANVLTF
>many|TRBJ2-7|TRBV19|-
TGTGCCAGTAGTATAGGTACAGGGTCCCACGAGCAGTACTTC
CASSIGTGSHEQYF
>once|TRBJ1-1|TRBV25-1|TRBD1
TGTGCCAGCACCCGACAGGGAATCCCTGAAGCTTTCTTT
CASTRQGIPEAFF
>few|TRBJ2-7|TRBV6-2/TRBV6-3|-
TGTGCCAGCAGCATGAGGGCCACTTTTCTTCAGCAGTACTTC
CASSMRATFLQQYF
>-|TRBJ1-4|TRBV27|TRBD1
TGTGCCAGCAGAACCCTGGACAGGGGTTACGAAAAACTGTTTTTT
CASRTLDRGYEKLFF
>-|TRBJ2-7|TRBV4-1|-
TGCGCCAGCAGCCAAGGGGGAGAAAGTGTCGAGCAGTACTTC
CASSQGGESVEQYF
>-|TRBJ2-7|TRBV7-6|TRBD1
TGTGCCAGCAGCCCCCGGGACAGGGGGCCCGAGCAGTACTTC
CASSPRDRGPEQYF
>-|TRBJ2-1|TRBV24-1|-
TGTGCCACCAGTGATTTCAGGGTACATGAGCAGTTCTTC
CATSDFRVHEQFF
>-|TRBJ2-5|TRBV6-5|-
TGTGCCAGCAGTTCCGGGGACTGGTACCAAGAGACCCAGTACTTC
CASSSGDWYQETQYF
>-|TRBJ2-5|TRBV5-6|TRBD1
TGTGCCAGCAGCCCACCGACAGGGGAACAAGAGACCCAGTACTTC
CASSPPTGEQETQYF
>few|TRBJ1-4|TRBV6-2/TRBV6-3|-
TGTGCCAGCAGCCCCGCGCCATACCGGAGAAATGAAAAACTGTTTTTT
CASSPAPYRRNEKLFF
>-|TRBJ1-1|TRBV30|-
TGTGCCTGGAGTCAATTCCGAGGCACTGAAGCTTTCTTT
CAWSQFRGTEAFF
>-|TRBJ2-2|TRBV27|-
TGTGCCAGCAGTTTGGCAGGGTTCCAGTTGAGGACCGGGGAGCTGTTTTTT
CASSLAGFQLRTGELFF
>once|TRBJ2-2|TRBV30|-
TGTGCCTGGAGACGGGGGTCGGGGAACACCGGGGAGCTGTTTTTT
CAWRRGSGNTGELFF
>-|TRBJ2-5|TRBV6-2/TRBV6-3|TRBD2
TGTGCCAGCAGTTTAGGCGGGGGTAGCCAAGAGACCCAGTACTTC
CASSLGGGSQETQYF